This TCR beta chain was sequenced for a study of blood T cell repertoires in COVID-19. Study-level information: Sample material is recorded as cDNA or gDNA derived from T cells, B-cell-depleted T cells, or PBMCs.

Under the authors' procedure: Reference gene primer amplification gave estimated nucleated cell counts. Profiling relied on immunoSEQ multiplex PCR, and the TCRdb table lists in-frame clones only, not all of them. The V and J calls and clone size are taken from that table; D and trimming were inferred from the DNA. The sample shows tens of thousands of clones, roughly 80% of them seen only once. The CDR3 spans 14 residues. Germline assignment: CDR1 SGHAT and CDR2 FQNNGV. Trimming stripped 0 bases from V and 4 bases from J, with 9 bases between. V and J are TRBV11-2 and TRBJ1-1; D gene uncertain. This receptor was identified in a man aged 65 to 79 with active COVID-19. Material for sequencing was peripheral blood. CDR3 residues: CASSLDRSSTEAFF. CDR3 sequence (DNA): TGTGCCAGCAGCTTAGATCGTTCCAGCACTGAAGCTTTCTTT.